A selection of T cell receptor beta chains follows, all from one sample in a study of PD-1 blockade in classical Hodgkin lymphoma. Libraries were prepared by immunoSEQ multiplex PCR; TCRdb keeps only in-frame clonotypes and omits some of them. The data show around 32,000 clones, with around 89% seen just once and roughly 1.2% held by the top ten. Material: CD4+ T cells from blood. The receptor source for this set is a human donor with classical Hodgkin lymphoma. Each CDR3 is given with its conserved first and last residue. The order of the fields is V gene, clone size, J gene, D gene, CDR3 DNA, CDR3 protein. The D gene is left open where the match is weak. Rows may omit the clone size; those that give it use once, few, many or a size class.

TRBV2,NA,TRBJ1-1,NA,TGTGCCAGCAGTGAATTAGAGAACACTGAAGCTTTCTTT,CASSELENTEAFF
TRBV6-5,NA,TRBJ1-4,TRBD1,TGTGCCAGCAGCCCACAGGGGGCAAGGAATGAAAAACTGTTTTTT,CASSPQGARNEKLFF
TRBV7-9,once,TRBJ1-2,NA,TGTGCCAGCAGCTTAGAAAGAGGCTATGGCTACACCTTC,CASSLERGYGYTF
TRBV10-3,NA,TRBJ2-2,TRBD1,TGTGCCACCGGGACAGGGGGCGCGGGCGGGGAGCTGTTTTTT,CATGTGGAGGELFF
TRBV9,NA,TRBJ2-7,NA,TGTGCCAGCAGCGTAGAATATGGGGAGCAGTACTTC,CASSVEYGEQYF
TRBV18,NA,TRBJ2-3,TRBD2,TGTGCCAGCTCACCCTTAGCGGGACTAGGAGATACGCAGTATTTT,CASSPLAGLGDTQYF
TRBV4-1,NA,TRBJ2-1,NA,TGCGCCAGGATTGGCAAAATAACACCCCCGAAGGGGCCAACCTACAATGAGCAGTTCTTC,CARIGKITPPKGPTYNEQFF
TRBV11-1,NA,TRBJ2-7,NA,TGTGCCAGCAGCTTGGCAGGGGCCGACGAGCAGTACTTC,CASSLAGADEQYF
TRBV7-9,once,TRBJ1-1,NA,TGTGCCAGCAGGGACAGAGGGGGAGCTTTCTTT,CASRDRGGAFF
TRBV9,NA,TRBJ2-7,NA,TGTGCCAGCAGCGTAGTAGATGGTGGGGAGCAGTACTTC,CASSVVDGGEQYF
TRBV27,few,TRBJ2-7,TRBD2,TGTGCCAGCAGTGTAGCGGGTCGCTACGAGCAGTACTTC,CASSVAGRYEQYF
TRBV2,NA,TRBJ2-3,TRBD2,TGTGCCGGCGGGAGTACAGATACGCAGTATTTT,CAGGSTDTQYF
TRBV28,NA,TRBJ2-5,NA,TGTGCCAGCAGTTCAGGACAGCAAGAGACCCAGTACTTC,CASSSGQQETQYF
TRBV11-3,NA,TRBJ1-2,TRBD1,TGTGCCAGCAGCGAAACCAGGGGGGGAGTTGGCTACACCTTC,CASSETRGGVGYTF
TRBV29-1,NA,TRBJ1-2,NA,TGCAGCGTTGAGACGGGGGGAGCCGGAGAGGGCTATGGCTACACCTTC,CSVETGGAGEGYGYTF
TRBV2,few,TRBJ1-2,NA,TGTGCCAGCAGTGACAGGGGACGTGGCTACACCTTC,CASSDRGRGYTF